A single sample gave rise to the 28 T cell receptor beta chains below, sequenced in a study of read filtering for tumor transcriptome and immune sequencing. This library used 300 to 450 ng RNA and molecular barcoded adaptors spanning alpha/delta and beta/gamma chains. TCRdb used MiXCR to reprocess the reads, holding one entry per CDR3 protein. Of tens of thousands of distinct CDR3 sequences in the sample, around 20% were seen once. Sequencing was done on a sample of a population of CD138-negative cells sorted from bone marrow. These receptors were obtained from a donor at least 40 years old with multiple myeloma.

This chain joins TRBV28 and TRBJ2-2, with 8 bases that match TRBD2. The junction had 10 bases not matched to a gene; V was cut back by 11 bases and J by 2 bases. Germline V gene sequence: CDR1 MDHEN, CDR2 SYDVKM. This CDR3 contains 15 residues. The DNA for the CDR3 is TGTGCCGGCGTAGGTAGCGGGGCTAACACCGGGGAGCTGTTTTTT. Translating it yields CAGVGSGANTGELFF.

This clonotype appeared many times. The rearrangement links TRBV7-9 to TRBJ2-7, with 9 bases fitting TRBD1. In germline, CDR1 is SEHNR, CDR2 FQNEAQ (reference sequence). The ends lost 3 bases at V and 3 bases at J; junction bases unmatched: 6. The CDR3 spans 15 residues. The CDR3 coding sequence is TGTGCCAGCAGCTTCAAGGGACAGGGTGACTACGAGCAGTACTTC. It specifies CASSFKGQGDYEQYF.

In this sample, this clonotype turned up many times. The rearrangement joins TRBV7-8 to TRBJ2-2; 7 bases are a match to TRBD2. Germline CDR1 and CDR2: SGHVS and FQNEAQ. V lost 3 bases, J lost 5 bases, and 15 bases stayed unmatched. This CDR3 region has 18 residues. The CDR3 loop is CASSLKAGTTLRTGELFF. The CDR3 region has the DNA TGTGCCAGCAGCTTGAAAGCCGGGACTACCTTGAGGACCGGGGAGCTGTTTTTT.

The chain couples TRBV30 to TRBJ1-3; 9 nucleotides agree with TRBD1. The CDR3 consists of 15 residues. The J segment lost 4 bases and the V segment lost 2 bases, leaving 6 bases of the junction unmatched. Germline V CDR1 and CDR2: GTSNPN, SVGIG (reference sequence). The CDR3 DNA is TGTGCCTGGAGTAGATACAGGGGGCGAGGAAACACCATATATTTT. As protein: CAWSRYRGRGNTIYF.

This clonotype came up many times. The chain uses TRBV5-1 and TRBJ2-7, with 8 bases identical to TRBD2. Unmatched junction bases numbered 6, after V lost 4 bases and J lost 6 bases. Germline V gene data show CDR1 as SGHRS and CDR2 as YFSETQ. This CDR3 has 13 amino acids. The CDR3 DNA reads as TGCGCCAGCAGCCCGGGACTAGGCGGCGAGCAGTACTTC. Translation gives CASSPGLGGEQYF.

As to this clonotype: This may arise from a read error, as a much more abundant clone is one base away. V gene TRBV20-1 combines with J gene TRBJ2-3, with D possibly matching TRBD2 (5 bases). This CDR3 spans 14 amino acids. Germline CDR1 DFQATT, CDR2 SNEGSKA (reference sequence). CDR3 bases: TGCAGTACTAGAGACTCCCACGTAGCGACCACGCAGTATTTT. Its protein product is CSTRDSHVATTQYF.

As to this clonotype: The germline gene is not matched at one end of the junction; a read error may be the cause. V usage is TRBV11-2 and J usage is TRBJ2-1, with D possibly being TRBD2 (6 bases). There are 20 residues in the CDR3. Germline V gene lookup returns CDR1 SGHAT and CDR2 FQNNGV. The CDR3, as DNA: TGCGCCAGCAGCTTAGTTTTTGACTCGGCGGGACCCCGGCGCCACAATGAGCAGTCCTTC. It yields the protein CASSLVFDSAGPRRHNEQSF.

Regarding this clonotype: It is likely a read error: a sequence one base away is far more abundant. This chain connects TRBV20-1 to TRBJ2-1; 9 nucleotides agree with TRBD2. Germline V lookup: CDR1 DFQATT, CDR2 SNEGSKA (reference sequence). J lost 10 bases, V lost 1 base, and 8 bases had no gene match. CDR3 length: 14 residues. CDR3 sequence reads: CSARAASGVYEQFF. In DNA form, the CDR3 reads TGCAGTGCTAGAGCGGCTAGCGGGGTCTACGAGCAGTTCTTC.

This clonotype was counted ten times or more. The CDR3: CASSLSTGTAEETQYF. The CDR3 DNA reads TGTGCCAGCAGTTTATCCACCGGGACAGCGGAAGAGACCCAGTACTTC. The V and J genes are TRBV27 and TRBJ2-5; 7 bases agree with TRBD1. V lost 0 bases and J lost 3; bases outside the gene matches: 7. The CDR3 length is 16 residues. Germline assignment: CDR1 MNHEY and CDR2 SMNVEV (reference sequence).

This clonotype has ten or more counts. The chain has TRBV7-9 and TRBJ1-2, with a weak D call TRBD1 (5 bases). CDR3 length: 15 residues. The V and J ends lost 3 bases and 4 bases respectively, with 15 bases between them. The germline gives CDR1 SEHNR, CDR2 FQNEAQ (reference sequence). The CDR3: CASSFTKQGGYGYTF. CDR3 sequence (DNA): TGTGCCAGCAGCTTTACGAAGCAGGGAGGCTATGGCTACACCTTC. Full variable domain (outside the CDR3, taken from reference TRBV7-9 and TRBJ1-2): DTGVSQNPRHKITKRGQNVTFRCDPISEHNRLYWYRQTLGQGPEFLTYFQNEAQLEKSRLLSDRFSAERPKGSFSTLEIQRTEQGDSAMYLCASSFTKQGGYGYTFGSGTRLTVV.

This clonotype was observed many times. V and J are TRBV5-1 and TRBJ2-1; 16 bases map to TRBD2. Germline values: CDR1 SGHRS, CDR2 YFSETQ. V gave up 7 bases and J gave up 4 bases; unmatched junction bases: 5. There are 16 residues in the CDR3. The CDR3 reads CASRGGLAGGYNEQFF. DNA of the CDR3: TGCGCCAGCCGAGGGGGACTAGCGGGAGGGTACAATGAGCAGTTCTTC.

A word on this clonotype: As the CDR3 is not closed by the conserved phenylalanine or tryptophan, this likely results from a read error. The chain has TRBV28 and TRBJ2-1; a weak D match, TRBD1 (6 bases). Trimming took 2 bases from V and 6 from J, leaving 17 bases between them. CDR1 MDHEN and CDR2 SYDVKM come from the germline V gene. The CDR3 has 16 amino acids. This CDR3 reads CASSLSETGPLNEQFL. The CDR3 DNA reads as TGTGCCAGCAGTTTAAGCGAGACAGGACCCCTCAATGAGCAGTTCCTC.

This clonotype was counted ten times or more. The chain carries TRBV2 and TRBJ1-2, with D possibly being TRBD1 (5 bases). The length of the CDR3 is 13 residues. Trimming pared 8 bases from V and 4 bases from J, leaving 14 bases between. The germline CDR1 and CDR2 sequences are SNHLY and FYNNEI. CDR3 DNA sequence: TGTGCCAGCCGCCGGGACGCAAGCTATGGCTACACCTTC. Its translation: CASRRDASYGYTF.

V gene TRBV7-8 combines with J gene TRBJ2-3; TRBD2 matches at 11 bases. CDR1 and CDR2 (germline): SGHVS, FQNEAQ. J was trimmed by 4 bases and V by 1 base; bases with no gene match: 10. The CDR3 totals 18 residues. In nucleotides, the CDR3 is TGTGCCAGCAGCTTAGGCTTTCTAGCGGGAGGAGCCGCAGATACGCAGTATTTT. Residues: CASSLGFLAGGAADTQYF.

This clonotype was counted a few times. The DNA for the CDR3 is TGTGCCAGCAGTTTAAATGGGTTCGGCGAGCAGTACTTC. Its protein product is CASSLNGFGEQYF. The rearrangement joins TRBV27 to TRBJ2-7, with no clear D. V lost 2 bases and J lost 6, with 11 bases in between. In germline, CDR1 is MNHEY, CDR2 SMNVEV (reference sequence). The CDR3 has 13 amino acids.

Many counts were recorded for this clonotype. The V and J genes are TRBV7-8 and TRBJ1-5, with D unclear. Germline CDR1 and CDR2: SGHVS and FQNEAQ. The CDR3 consists of 12 residues. V was clipped by 8 bases and J by 7 bases, with 12 bases between them. The CDR3 bases are TGTGCCAGCGGAGGGATAGGCCAGCCCCAGCATTTT. Residues: CASGGIGQPQHF. The entire variable domain, with the rest obtained from reference TRBV7-8 and TRBJ1-5, is as follows: GAGVSQSPRYKVAKRGQDVALRCDPISGHVSLFWYQQALGQGPEFLTYFQNEAQLDKSGLPSDRFFAERPEGSVSTLKIQRTQQEDSAVYLCASGGIGQPQHFGDGTRLSIL.

This clonotype was observed at least ten times. It differs at one base from a far larger clone, so likely a read error. The V and J genes are TRBV12-3 or TRBV12-4 and TRBJ2-2, with D possibly matching TRBD1 (6 bases). The CDR3 consists of 15 residues. In DNA, the CDR3 is TGTGCCAGCAGTTCCGGGACAACGAACACCGGGGATCTGTTTTTT. This sequence encodes CASSSGTTNTGDLFF.

This clonotype was seen many times. The genes are TRBV29-1 and TRBJ2-1; 11 nucleotides line up with TRBD2. This CDR3 comprises 17 residues. CDR1 and CDR2 from the germline V gene are SQVTM and ANQGSEA. V lost 4 bases to trimming and J lost 8 bases; unmatched junction nucleotides: 16. The CDR3: CSVAGLAGGSTTDEQFF. CDR3 coding DNA: TGCAGCGTTGCCGGCCTAGCGGGAGGATCCACTACGGATGAGCAGTTCTTC.

This clonotype has at least ten counts. The chain combines TRBV7-2 with TRBJ1-4, with 9 bases that match TRBD1. The CDR3 spans 16 residues. CDR1 and CDR2 (germline): SGHTA, FQGNSA. After removal of 2 bases from V and 6 bases from J, the junction contained 7 bases not matched to a gene. CDR3 sequence: CASSLTSGTGYEKLFF. DNA for the CDR3: TGTGCCAGCAGCTTAACTTCCGGGACAGGGTATGAAAAACTGTTTTTT.

To note about this clonotype: This could be a read error, since a much larger clone is one nucleotide away. The chain links TRBV20-1 to TRBJ2-7, with D perhaps matching TRBD2 (6 bases). CDR1 DFQATT and CDR2 SNEGSKA come from the germline V gene (reference sequence). This CDR3 region has 12 residues. CDR3 sequence (DNA): TGTGCGGAGGGCTTGATAGCGGACGAGCTGTACTTC. Amino acids: CAEGLIADELYF.

In the case of this clonotype: The CDR3 does not close with the conserved phenylalanine or tryptophan, likely indicating a read error. This chain connects TRBV7-3 to TRBJ2-1, with TRBD2 identical over 11 bases. Germline lookup yields CDR1 SGHTA and CDR2 FQGTGA. Germline trimming cut 6 bases from V and 8 bases from J; bases unmatched to any gene: 9. The CDR3 is 15 amino acids. The CDR3 here is CASSLYSGRADEQFS. The CDR3 bases are TGTGCCAGCAGTTTATATAGCGGGAGGGCGGATGAGCAGTTCTCC.

About this clonotype: Sequence at one end of the junction differs from germline and may be a read error. The chain is built from TRBV28 and TRBJ2-1; 8 bases line up with TRBD2. The CDR3 is 12 amino acids. Per the germline V gene, CDR1 is MDHEN and CDR2 is SYDVKM. This chain's CDR3 is CASSFGGDEQSF. CDR3 coding DNA: TGTGCCAGCAGTTTCGGGGGGGATGAGCAGTCCTTC. The variable domain in full, with the rest retrieved from reference TRBV28 and TRBJ2-1, is DVKVTQSSRYLVKRTGEKVFLECVQDMDHENMFWYRQDPGLGLRLIYFSYDVKMKEKGDIPEGYSVSREKKERFSLILESASTNQTSMYLCASSFGGDEQSFGPGTRLTVL.

This clonotype appeared many times. This chain links TRBV12-3 or TRBV12-4 with TRBJ2-1; D is perhaps TRBD1 or TRBD2 (5 bases each). CDR3 length: 14 amino acids. V lost 3 bases, J lost 8 bases, and 14 bases lay in between. CDR3 region: CASSFGLPRDEQFF. CDR3 DNA: TGTGCCAGCAGTTTTGGACTCCCCAGGGATGAGCAGTTCTTC.

V gene TRBV4-1 combines with J gene TRBJ2-1; maybe TRBD1 (7 bases). Germline values: CDR1 MGHRA, CDR2 YSYEKL. The CDR3 runs 19 residues. V was trimmed by 3 bases and J by 2 bases, leaving 23 bases between them. CDR3 bases: TGCGCCAGCAGCCACCCGGGCACCCGACAGGGAGGCCCCTACAATGAGCAGTTCTTC. This translates into CASSHPGTRQGGPYNEQFF.

At least ten counts were recorded for this clonotype. This chain joins TRBV2 and TRBJ2-3, with D possibly called TRBD1 or TRBD2 (6 bases each). V was clipped by 0 bases and J by 12 bases, with 28 bases between them. Germline loops: CDR1 SNHLY, CDR2 FYNNEI. The CDR3 contains 18 residues. The CDR3 region is CASSEARGEGGLIQPQYF. The CDR3 DNA is TGTGCCAGCAGTGAAGCGCGGGGTGAGGGGGGACTCATCCAACCCCAGTATTTT.

This clonotype has a handful of counts. The chain is built from TRBV20-1 and TRBJ2-3; 13 bases map to TRBD2. Unmatched junction bases numbered 5, after V lost 0 bases and J lost 5 bases. From germline, CDR1 is DFQATT and CDR2 SNEGSKA (reference sequence). There are 16 residues in the CDR3. CDR3 amino acids: CSARDPGLAGRDTQYF. The CDR3 DNA sequence: TGCAGTGCTAGAGATCCGGGACTAGCGGGAAGAGATACGCAGTATTTT.

This clonotype was detected ten times or more. This chain joins TRBV28 and TRBJ2-1, with 12 nucleotides matching TRBD1. CDR3 size: 17 residues. Germline loops: CDR1 MDHEN, CDR2 SYDVKM. V gave up 6 bases and J gave up 8 bases; unmatched junction bases: 14. The CDR3 bases are TGTGCCAGCAGCCCACTCGAGGGGACAGGGGGCGGGGATGAGCAGTTCTTC. Residues: CASSPLEGTGGGDEQFF.

This clonotype came up many times. One junction end disagrees with the germline gene, perhaps due to a read error. This chain links TRBV28 with TRBJ1-1, with 9 bases matching TRBD1. Germline V CDR1 and CDR2: MDHEN, SYDVKM. CDR3 length: 12 residues. CDR3 DNA: TGTGCCAGCAGTCCACGGGACAGGGAGCGGCTCTTT. Amino acids: CASSPRDRERLF.